This T cell receptor (beta chain) was captured in a study of naive and memory T cell subsets. The V gene lost 1 base and the J gene lost 1 base, with 8 bases spanning the gap. The CDR3 is 14 residues long. Looked up from germline, CDR1 is SEHNR and CDR2 is FQNEAQ (reference sequence). The beta constant-region primer was an equimolar mix of two oligonucleotides covering TRBC1 and TRBC2. The cDNA 3' end received a ligated single-stranded oligonucleotide carrying the SP2 primer and a 12-nucleotide UMI. Ligated cDNA was amplified by four rounds of PCR with nested alpha and beta constant-region primers and SP2. TCRdb reanalysed the UMI-ligation and nested PCR reads using MiXCR and keeps one entry per CDR3 protein. The sample includes 130,000 to 150,000 distinct CDR3 sequences, approximately 17% of them seen just once. Separate alpha and beta amplification began at the second PCR step. CD4 T cells were positively selected, then CD8 T cells from the CD4-negative fraction.

This TCR derives from a human donor in good health. Sequencing was carried out using naive CD4+ T cells from blood. V is TRBV7-9 and J is TRBJ2-7; D uncertain. Here the CDR3 DNA reads TGTGCCAGCAGCTTAGATAGGGTATCCTACGAGCAGTACTTC. It translates to CASSLDRVSYEQYF.